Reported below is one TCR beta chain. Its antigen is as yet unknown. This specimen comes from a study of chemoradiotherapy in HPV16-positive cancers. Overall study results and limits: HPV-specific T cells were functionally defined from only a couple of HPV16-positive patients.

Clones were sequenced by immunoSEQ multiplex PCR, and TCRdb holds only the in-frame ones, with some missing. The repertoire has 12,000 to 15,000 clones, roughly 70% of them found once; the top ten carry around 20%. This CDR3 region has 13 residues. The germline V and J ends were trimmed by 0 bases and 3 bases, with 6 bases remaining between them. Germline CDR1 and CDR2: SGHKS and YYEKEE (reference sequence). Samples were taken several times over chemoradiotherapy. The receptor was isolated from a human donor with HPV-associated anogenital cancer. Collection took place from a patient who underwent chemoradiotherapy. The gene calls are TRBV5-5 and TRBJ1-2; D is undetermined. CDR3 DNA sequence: TGTGCCAGCAGCTTGGAAGGACACTATGGCTACACCTTC. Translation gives CASSLEGHYGYTF. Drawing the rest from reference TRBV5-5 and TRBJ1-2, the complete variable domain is DAGVTQSPTHLIKTRGQQVTLRCSPISGHKSVSWYQQVLGQGPQFIFQYYEKEERGRGNFPDRFSARQFPNYSSELNVNALLLGDSALYLCASSLEGHYGYTFGSGTRLTVV.